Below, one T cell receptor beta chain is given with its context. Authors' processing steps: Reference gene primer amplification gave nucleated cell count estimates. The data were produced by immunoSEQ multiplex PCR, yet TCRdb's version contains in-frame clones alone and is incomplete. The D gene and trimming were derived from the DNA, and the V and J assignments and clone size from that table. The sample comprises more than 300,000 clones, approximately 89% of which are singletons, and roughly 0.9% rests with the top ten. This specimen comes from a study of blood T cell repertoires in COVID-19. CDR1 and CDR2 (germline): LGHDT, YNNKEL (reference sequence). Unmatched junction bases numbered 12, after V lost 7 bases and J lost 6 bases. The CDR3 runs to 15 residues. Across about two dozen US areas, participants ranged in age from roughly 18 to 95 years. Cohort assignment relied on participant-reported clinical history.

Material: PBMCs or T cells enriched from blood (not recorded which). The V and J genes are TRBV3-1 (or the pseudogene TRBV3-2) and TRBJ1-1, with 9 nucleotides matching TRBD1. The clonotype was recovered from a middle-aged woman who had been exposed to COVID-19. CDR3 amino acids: CASKPTTDRGSEAFF. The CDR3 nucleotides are TGTGCCAGCAAACCAACTACGGACAGGGGCTCTGAAGCTTTCTTT.